The following is a T cell receptor beta chain sequence with its context. Its antigen is currently unknown. TCRdb keeps only in-frame clones here, not all; method: immunoSEQ multiplex PCR. This table has over 150,000 clones, 87% appearing once. These data are taken from a study of T cell responses to AZD1222 COVID-19 vaccine. Study conclusions and caveats: Clonal diversity may have been underestimated in mostly white British donors. Across spike, vaccine-associated CD4 TCRs were found, dominant at 160-218 and 743-854.

Trimming shortened V by 1 base and J by 0 bases, and 7 bases separated the two germline ends. Germline CDR1 and CDR2: SGHVS and FQNEAQ. This CDR3 comprises 15 residues. Here the sequenced sample was peripheral blood, taken on day 0 of AZD1222 vaccination. The gene calls are TRBV7-8 and TRBJ1-5, with D unresolved. The receptor's source is an adult in good health. As DNA, the CDR3 is TGTGCCAGCAGCTTAGGCAGGTATAGCAATCAGCCCCAGCATTTT. It yields the protein CASSLGRYSNQPQHF.